This T cell receptor beta chain was captured in a study of blood T cell repertoires in COVID-19. Seattle enrolled patients during active infection and tracked them longitudinally. Sequencing was performed with immunoSEQ multiplex PCR; in TCRdb, only in-frame clones are kept and a portion is missing. The table records 100,000 to 150,000 clones, about 90% of them present only once. The germline V and J ends were trimmed by 2 bases and 2 bases, with 9 bases remaining between them. This CDR3 is built from 14 residues. CDR1 is SEHNR and CDR2 is FQNEAQ in the germline V gene (reference sequence). The chain uses TRBV7-9 and TRBJ1-1; D is perhaps TRBD1 (6 bases). This clonotype was obtained from a man aged 45-65 years with COVID-19, enrolled during active disease. The sequenced sample consisted of peripheral blood. CDR3 nucleotide sequence: TGTGCCAGCAGCTTACAGGGGATTAACACTGAAGCTTTCTTT. Protein: CASSLQGINTEAFF.